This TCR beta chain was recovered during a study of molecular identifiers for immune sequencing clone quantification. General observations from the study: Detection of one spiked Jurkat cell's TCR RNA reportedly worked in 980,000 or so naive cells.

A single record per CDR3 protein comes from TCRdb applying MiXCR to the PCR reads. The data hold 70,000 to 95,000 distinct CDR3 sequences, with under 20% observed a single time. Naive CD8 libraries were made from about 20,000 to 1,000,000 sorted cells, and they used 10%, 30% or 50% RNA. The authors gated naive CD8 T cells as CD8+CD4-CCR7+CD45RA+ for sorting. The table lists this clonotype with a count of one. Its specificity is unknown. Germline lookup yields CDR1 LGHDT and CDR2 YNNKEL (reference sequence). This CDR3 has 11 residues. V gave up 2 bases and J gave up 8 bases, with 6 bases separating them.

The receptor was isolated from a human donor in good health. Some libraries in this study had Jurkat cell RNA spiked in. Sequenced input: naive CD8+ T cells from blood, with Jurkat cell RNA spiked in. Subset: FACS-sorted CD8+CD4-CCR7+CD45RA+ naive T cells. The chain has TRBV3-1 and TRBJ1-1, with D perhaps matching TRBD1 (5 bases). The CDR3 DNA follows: TGTGCCAGCAGCCAAAGACAGGAAGCTTTCTTT. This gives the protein CASSQRQEAFF.